This TCR beta chain comes out of a study of beta chain features in type 1 diabetes. Reverse transcription of all isolated RNA meant that expressed TCRB transcripts were sequenced. Using immunoSEQ multiplex PCR, the repertoire was profiled, and TCRdb retains in-frame clones only, with some absent. Altogether 500,000 to 700,000 clones are present, around 15% being singletons, with the ten largest covering about 0.097%. The CDR3 runs 15 residues. Germline CDR1 reads ENHRY; CDR2 reads SYGVKD. The V gene end was trimmed by 0 bases and the J gene end by 10 bases; junction bases not matched to a gene: 8. CD4+ cells of the naive, central memory, regulatory and stem cell-like memory types were sorted via CD45RO/CCR7/CD25/CD127/CD95/CD27. This clone was seen a few times.

The sequencing input was naive CD4+ T cells from blood. This chain joins TRBV10-3 and TRBJ1-1, with 10 nucleotides matching TRBD1. The TCR sequence derives from a man between 18 and 29 years old in good health. The CDR3 nucleotides read TGTGCCATCAGTGAGTCGGCGGGACAGGGGATCGTAGCTTTCTTT. Translating it yields CAISESAGQGIVAFF.